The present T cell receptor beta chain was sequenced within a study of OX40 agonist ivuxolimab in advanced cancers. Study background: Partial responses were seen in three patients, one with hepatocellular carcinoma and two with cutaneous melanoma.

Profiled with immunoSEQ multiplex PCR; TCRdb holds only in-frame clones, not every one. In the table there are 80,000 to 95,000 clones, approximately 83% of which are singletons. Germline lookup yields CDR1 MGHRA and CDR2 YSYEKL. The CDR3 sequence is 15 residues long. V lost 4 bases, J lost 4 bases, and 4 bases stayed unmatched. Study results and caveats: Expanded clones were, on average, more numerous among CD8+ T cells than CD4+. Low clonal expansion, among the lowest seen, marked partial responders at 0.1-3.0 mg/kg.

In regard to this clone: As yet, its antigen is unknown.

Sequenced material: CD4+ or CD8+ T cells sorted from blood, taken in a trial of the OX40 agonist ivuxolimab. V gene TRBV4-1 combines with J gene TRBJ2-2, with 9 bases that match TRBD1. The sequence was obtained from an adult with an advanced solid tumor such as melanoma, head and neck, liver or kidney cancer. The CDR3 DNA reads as TGCGCCAGCAGCCGAGGACAGGGGCCCACCGGGGAGCTGTTTTTT. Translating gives CASSRGQGPTGELFF.